This T cell receptor beta chain stems from a study of cytomegalovirus exposure and HLA in healthy donors (dated by TCRdb to the late 2010s). Turning to the overall study: An earlier analysis of under 600 of the donors reported about 290 Gb of sequence data and about 100 million unique TCR beta sequences from 150 million to 200 million T cells. The study profiled the T cell repertoires of more than 500 subjects by immunosequencing and related them to cytomegalovirus serostatus. An early release covering roughly 600 HLA-typed donors comprised 300 to 350 gigabases of sequencing data and roughly 86 million unique TCR sequences. To study patterns of TCR occurrence, a later analysis re-analyzed previously published TCR beta repertoires from 700 or so donors and added high-resolution HLA genotyping. Typing coverage differed by locus: A, B, C, DRB1 and DQB1 were typed in roughly 629-630 donors, DQA1 in about 550, DPA1 in roughly 590, and DPB1 in 400 to 480. All discovery cohort repertoires had been generated using a single sequencing platform. Alongside the repertoire data, information on donor age, sex, ethnicity and CMV serostatus was compiled. A later genetic analysis used genome-wide SNP genotypes for about three fifths of the roughly 700 donors, treating that subset as a discovery cohort. Along with the approximately 700-subject first cohort, a separate validation cohort of over a hundred different subjects was used. Of the 350 to 450 genotyped donors, 81% fell in the genetic ancestry cluster associated with self-reported Caucasian donors. In an earlier analysis of a few hundred of the donors, high-throughput TCR beta sequencing was used to judge whether each TCR beta V gene segment behaved as functional or pseudogenic. HLA typing included class I and class II loci at four-digit resolution. Four or five DR-DQ haplotypes were handled as single units for association and clustering because linkage in the cohort was strong. The later analysis used no new phenotypic data to find candidate immune exposures, relying instead on TCR beta sequences and their occurrence across donors. The study aimed to test whether cataloging public T cell receptors could reveal signatures of past pathogen exposure. Among under 450 genotyped donors of the cohort, an average of 235,054 unique TCR beta nucleotide sequences were sequenced per donor, around 20% of them non-productive. High-throughput TCR immunosequencing, statistical association of individual TCRs with disease status, and machine learning were combined to predict cytomegalovirus infection status.

In total, fewer than 750 healthy bone marrow donors made up the cohort. At the time of sampling, all cohort members were nominally healthy, though unrecorded immune exposures were likely present. The donor tested CMV seronegative, placing the donor among the approximately 400 seronegative members of the cohort. A peripheral blood sample was collected from each donor, and TCR beta sequencing was performed on peripheral blood mononuclear cells. Genomic DNA was extracted from the blood cell samples with the Qiagen DNeasy Blood Extraction Kit. Preparation of the library involved the immunoSEQ multiplex PCR assay. For the multiplex PCR, a mixture combining 60 forward primers for TCR Vbeta segments and 13 reverse primers for TCR Jbeta segments was used. The CDR3 region of rearranged TCR beta genes was amplified from genomic DNA by a multiplex PCR assay. The Illumina HiSeq System was used to sequence the amplified TCR beta libraries as 87-base-pair reads. The study's own analysis went as follows. A later analysis tallied about 77 million unique TCR beta chains across the 700 or so repertoires, and approximately 12 million of those chains were shared by two or more donors. A nearest-neighbor algorithm error-corrected the raw reads and collapsed the reads into unique sequences, merging closely related sequences to remove PCR and sequencing errors. Alignment of CDR3 sequences to IMGT reference sequences was used to assign V, D and J gene segments. For a sequence to be retained, at least a six-nucleotide match to both a V gene segment and a J gene segment was required. Rearrangements were classified as productive when the CDR3 lacked stop codons and remained in frame with V and J, and all other rearrangements were classified as non-productive. Following IMGT convention, CDR3 was defined as the stretch from the second conserved V-encoded cysteine to the conserved J-encoded phenylalanine. Sequences without an unambiguous match to a single V gene segment were excluded from the earlier analysis of about 630 of the donors. An earlier analysis of 587 of the donors classified V segments as functional when productive rearrangements were above 56.7% and as segregating when the standard deviation between donors was above 5%. A statistical classification framework was built to diagnose cytomegalovirus status from the catalog of TCR beta chain sequences. In a later analysis, V and J genes were assigned by comparing TCR nucleotide sequences against IMGT/GENE-DB human TR gene sequences. The TCRdist pipeline was used in a later analysis to assign CDR3 sequences and most-parsimonious VDJ recombination scenarios. In a later analysis, each TCR beta chain was defined by its CDR3 amino acid sequence together with its V-gene family, and reads without a unique V-gene family were excluded. In a later analysis, around 650 highly shared, low-generation-probability nucleotide sequences were removed to address suspected cross-contamination and a sequencing artifact. For each public chain, a later analysis derived a clonal expansion index from normalized ranks of inferred template counts within each repertoire. Generation probabilities in a later analysis came from a VDJ recombination model fitted to out-of-frame rearrangements, and those results were checked against IGoR. Hypergeometric tests were used in a later analysis to score TCR-TCR, TCR-HLA and TCR-CMV co-occurrence, with a repertoire-size bias correction applied to the TCR pairs. A later analysis estimated false discovery rates by permuting HLA or CMV assignments 20 times. A later analysis grouped co-occurring TCRs with DBSCAN, adding TCRdist sequence similarity when clustering within HLA-allele-positive subsets. Repertoires with fewer than 30,000 or more than 120,000 public chains, plus five repertoires with anomalous nucleotide sharing, were excluded from co-occurrence clustering. TCRdb mirrors the immuneACCESS table, restricted to in-frame sequences. Some clones are absent from its copies; in checked studies, under half trace to an unresolved V gene, and the reason for the others is unknown. V, J and clone size reflect that table, while D and trimming were determined from the DNA. Present in this sample are 210,000 or so clones, about three quarters of which were seen just once. The top ten clones comprise around 2% of the sample.

Study-wide conclusions, independent of this receptor: Several of the top co-occurrence clusters appeared to be linked to parvovirus B19, influenza, CMV and Epstein-Barr virus, according to a later analysis. It was suggested by the authors that the approach could potentially be generalized to other disease states and immunological phenotypes. The 87-base-pair reads could not distinguish some IMGT-functional V segments, including TRBV6-2 and TRBV6-3, so those segments were excluded. CMV serostatus was the only immune exposure information available for the cohort. A further reported finding was that TCR beta sequences accurately predicted the HLA-A and HLA-B alleles for most subjects in the first cohort. Linkage disequilibrium might explain the correlated functional status among segregating V segments, but an unknown experimental factor could not be excluded. Strong co-occurrence of HLA alleles, especially DR and DQ, made assigning TCR associations to individual alleles difficult. A later genetic analysis reported fewer N-insertions in productive TCRs among donors in an Asian-associated ancestry cluster than the approximately 700-donor mean. A cluster of highly shared sequence variants was judged likely to represent a technical artifact of the sequencing pipeline. HLA typing was unavailable for some donors at each locus, so association tests used only the typed subset. Specific HLA alleles were associated with 15,000 to 20,000 TCR beta sequences at a false discovery rate of 0.05 in a later analysis. According to a later analysis, most CMV-associated TCR beta chains appeared to be HLA-restricted, and the HLA associations seemed to be driven largely by CMV exposure. In a later analysis, the rate of TCR association differed among HLA loci, with DRB1 alleles having the most associated TCRs and HLA-C alleles having the fewest. Only TCR beta chains were sequenced in this cohort, and the absence of alpha or paired-chain data limited detectable features. In an earlier analysis of some 640 of the donors, most TCR beta V segments were observed in productive rearrangements about 90% or about 30% of the time, broadly matching IMGT annotations. The presence/absence analyses assumed that sequencing depth was roughly uniform across donors, and that assumption may not be true. Across donors, most TCR sequences were observed very rarely, whereas some public TCRs were present in many individuals. An association between a missense DCLRE1C variant and V-gene and J-gene trimming of TCR beta chains was found in a later genetic analysis and replicated in an independent cohort. In the study, around 160 TCR beta chains were listed as associated with cytomegalovirus. Because counts were too low, approximately 18 rarely observed V segments, including chromosome 9 orphons, were excluded from the earlier analysis of 587 of the donors. A few of the identified cytomegalovirus-associated TCR beta chains were confirmed in vitro to be specific for cytomegalovirus antigens. Compared with equally common non-associated chains, HLA-associated TCR beta chains in a later analysis were more clonally expanded and had lower generation probabilities. Cytomegalovirus status was reported to be diagnosed by the classifier with high specificity and sensitivity in both the original and validation cohorts.

CDR1 and CDR2 (GTSNPN, SVGIG) derive from the germline V gene (reference sequence). The CDR3 covers 13 residues, taking in both the cysteine and the phenylalanine. Left in the record is the CDR3 DNA by itself, 39 bases read in frame from the first base. Germline trimming amounts to 5 bases on V and 1 base on J, with 3 as the count of junction bases outside the gene matches. This clone has just one count. This receptor's antigen is unknown. No base-level quality is on record; no much larger clone is a single base apart. The TCR sequence derives from a man aged 18 to 29 in good health and CMV-seronegative. Recombination connected TRBV30 to TRBJ2-7, and 9 bases in between align with TRBD1. The specimen sequenced was PBMCs. The bases read TGTGCCTGGGAGGGACAGGGTTCCTACGAGCAGTACTTC. Translated, this gives CAWEGQGSYEQYF. The reference TRBV30 and TRBJ2-7 proteins fill in what lies around the CDR3, so the full variable domain reads SQTIHQWPATLVQPVGSPLSLECTVEGTSNPNLYWYRQAAGRGLQLLFYSVGIGQISSEVPQNLSASRPQDRQFILSSKKLLLSDSGFYLCAWEGQGSYEQYFGPGTRLTVT.